The 14 T cell receptor beta chains below were found in one sample sequenced in a study of blood T cells in healthy people across ages. Through a sample-barcoded 5' primer and a J-beta primer mix, a second PCR was run for roughly 6 to 11 cycles. TCRdb redid the calling of the 5' RACE reads with MiXCR, one entry per CDR3 protein. Here the sample spans some 1.5 million distinct CDR3 sequences, 25% to 30% being singletons. Sequencing used blood. Source of these receptors: a woman aged 30 to 39 in good health.

About this clonotype itself: An end of the junction differs from the germline gene, which may be a read error. The rearrangement uses TRBV11-2 and TRBJ1-6; no firm D call. This CDR3 contains 12 residues. Germline assignment: CDR1 SGHAT and CDR2 FQNNGV. The CDR3 DNA follows: TGTGCCGGCAGCTTAGACGTCGGCCGGCCCCACTTT. Translated, it gives CAGSLDVGRPHF.

The V and J genes are TRBV6-1 and TRBJ1-2; TRBD1 matches 12 bases. The trim removed 3 bases at V and 7 bases at J, leaving 9 bases unmatched. This CDR3 has 16 amino acids. Germline assignment: CDR1 MNHNS and CDR2 SASEGT. The CDR3 DNA follows: TGTGCCAGCAGTGAGCCGGGACAGGGGGCGAAAACTGGCTACACCTTC. This encodes CASSEPGQGAKTGYTF.

This clonotype has at least ten counts. This chain connects TRBV6-1 to TRBJ2-7; 7 positions match TRBD1. There are 13 residues in the CDR3. Germline V gene lookup returns CDR1 MNHNS and CDR2 SASEGT. V lost 6 bases to trimming and J lost 4 bases; unmatched junction nucleotides: 6. CDR3: CASRAGTEYEQYF. For the CDR3, the DNA is TGTGCCAGCAGAGCCGGGACAGAGTACGAGCAGTACTTC.

This clonotype was picked up a small number of times. The rearrangement joins TRBV7-3 to TRBJ2-1; the D gene could be TRBD1 or TRBD2 (7 bases each). V was trimmed by 5 bases and J by 1 base, leaving 12 bases between them. The CDR3 is made up of 15 amino acids. The germline V gene encodes CDR1 SGHTA and CDR2 FQGTGA. CDR3 protein: CASSARGGSYNEQFF. CDR3 DNA sequence: TGTGCCAGCAGCGCCAGGGGGGGGTCCTACAATGAGCAGTTCTTC.

This clonotype was recorded a few times. The chain has TRBV27 and TRBJ1-1; no clear D. Trimming took off 1 base at V and 3 bases at J, with 6 bases between the two ends. CDR3 length: 13 amino acids. CDR1 and CDR2 from the germline V gene are MNHEY and SMNVEV (reference sequence). The chain's CDR3 is CASSLFRYTEAFF. Here the CDR3 DNA reads TGTGCCAGCAGTTTATTCAGATACACTGAAGCTTTCTTT.

The J gene is TRBJ2-1, the V gene TRBV28; the match to TRBD2 covers 7 bases. The germline V gene has CDR1 MDHEN and CDR2 SYDVKM. CDR3 length: 14 residues. The ends lost 5 bases at V and 13 bases at J; junction bases unmatched: 14. Written as DNA, the CDR3 is TGTGCCAGCAGTGCCCCGCCGGGGGGACGGACCCAGTTCTTC. As protein: CASSAPPGGRTQFF.

This clonotype was observed a few times. The rearrangement joins TRBV20-1 to TRBJ1-2, with D possibly being TRBD1 (5 bases). The V gene's germline CDR1 is DFQATT and CDR2 SNEGSKA (reference sequence). The germline V and J ends were trimmed by 4 bases and 7 bases, with 10 bases remaining between them. This CDR3 has 11 residues. The CDR3 DNA reads as TGCAGTGCTAACCAGGGTCGTGGCTACACCTTC. Its protein product is CSANQGRGYTF.

This chain uses TRBV4-1 with TRBJ2-1; TRBD2 aligns across 10 bases. CDR3 length: 15 residues. The germline V gene encodes CDR1 MGHRA and CDR2 YSYEKL. Trimming cost V 2 bases and J 7 bases; bases outside gene matches: 5. CDR3 residues: CASSQPTSGSNEQFF. In DNA, the CDR3 is TGCGCCAGCAGCCAACCGACTAGCGGGTCGAATGAGCAGTTCTTC.

This clonotype was picked up many times. V usage is TRBV10-2 and J usage is TRBJ1-1; D gene ambiguous. Trimming pared 6 bases from V and 5 bases from J, leaving 7 bases between. The CDR3 runs 11 residues. The germline CDR1 and CDR2 sequences are WSHSY and SAAADI. The CDR3 sequence is CASSDKTEAFF. Written as DNA, the CDR3 is TGCGCCAGCAGCGACAAGACTGAAGCTTTCTTT.

This clonotype has a count of ten or more. This chain links TRBV29-1 with TRBJ1-2, with D uncertain. This CDR3 comprises 13 residues. CDR1 is SQVTM and CDR2 is ANQGSEA in the germline V gene. V gave up 1 base and J gave up 4 bases, with 10 bases separating them. The CDR3: CSVEGPEGYGYTF. CDR3 nucleotide sequence: TGCAGCGTTGAAGGGCCTGAGGGCTATGGCTACACCTTC.

The rearrangement joins TRBV7-2 to TRBJ2-1; 8 bases match TRBD2. This CDR3 region has 14 residues. Germline-derived CDR1 and CDR2 are SGHTA and FQGNSA. V was clipped by 5 bases and J by 8 bases; unmatched bases: 8. The CDR3 is CASSIGGGIDEQFF. CDR3 DNA sequence: TGTGCCAGCAGCATTGGCGGGGGGATCGATGAGCAGTTCTTC.

This clonotype was observed a handful of times. The chain joins TRBV9 to TRBJ1-2; D call uncertain. With 1 base removed from V and 2 bases from J, the gap between germline ends came to 15 bases. Germline loops: CDR1 SGDLS, CDR2 YYNGEE. The CDR3 is 16 residues long. The DNA of the CDR3 is TGTGCCAGCAGCGTACGTCCCGGAAAACTCAACTATGGCTACACCTTC. Protein: CASSVRPGKLNYGYTF.

As to this clonotype: This clone may be a read error of a much larger clone one base away. This chain joins TRBV29-1 and TRBJ2-1; TRBD2 matches 16 bases. Germline trimming cut 7 bases from V and 11 bases from J; bases unmatched to any gene: 2. The germline V gene has CDR1 SQVTM and CDR2 ANQGSEA. This CDR3 has 12 amino acids. The CDR3 region is CSGGLAGGQQFF. In DNA, the CDR3 is TGCAGCGGGGGACTAGCGGGAGGGCAGCAGTTCTTC.

Concerning this clonotype: A much larger clonotype is one base distant, so this may be a read error. The chain is built from TRBV20-1 and TRBJ2-1; no clear D gene. V was cut by 2 bases and J by 8 bases, with 16 bases left in between. Germline-derived CDR1 and CDR2 are DFQATT and SNEGSKA (reference sequence). CDR3 length: 14 residues. This chain's CDR3 is CSARRQAKIDEQFF. The CDR3 DNA is TGCAGTGCTAGACGGCAGGCGAAAATCGATGAGCAGTTCTTC.